The 14 T cell receptor beta chains reported below all come from one sample, sequenced in a study of T cells in narcolepsy. Measured with immunoSEQ multiplex PCR; TCRdb has only the in-frame clones, and not every one. The sample lists around 16,000 clones; about 85% were seen once. The sequencing sample was made of memory (CD45RA-) CD4+ T cells from blood. All receptors derive from a human donor in good health.

CDR3 nucleotides: TGTGCCAGCAGCCCAGCCCTTAATCAGCCCCAGCATTTT. This sequence encodes CASSPALNQPQHF. The chain links TRBV25-1 to TRBJ1-5, with D hard to call. Trimming left V 6 bases short and J 4 bases short, with 10 bases between. The CDR3 has 13 residues. Germline CDR1 and CDR2: MGHDK and SYGVNS. The full variable domain, completed using reference TRBV25-1 and TRBJ1-5, is EADIYQTPRYLVIGTGKKITLECSQTMGHDKMYWYQQDPGMELHLIHYSYGVNSTEKGDLSSESTVSRIRTEHFPLTLESARPSHTSQYLCASSPALNQPQHFGDGTRLSIL.

This CDR3 is CSVEDRGHGITDTQYF. The CDR3, as DNA: TGCAGCGTTGAAGATCGGGGACACGGCATCACAGATACGCAGTATTTT. This rearrangement joins TRBV29-1 to TRBJ2-3, with a possible D match to TRBD1 (6 bases). V lost 0 bases to trimming and J lost 2 bases, with 15 bases between them. Germline lookup yields CDR1 SQVTM and CDR2 ANQGSEA. This CDR3 comprises 16 residues.

The chain links TRBV15 to TRBJ2-5, with TRBD2 matching over 12 bases. CDR1 and CDR2 (germline): LNHNV, YYDKDF (reference sequence). This CDR3 comprises 13 residues. J lost 2 bases, V lost 8 bases, and 0 bases had no gene match. In DNA, the CDR3 is TGTGCCACCGGACTAGCGGGACAAGAGACCCAGTACTTC. Translating gives CATGLAGQETQYF.

The chain employs TRBV7-8 and TRBJ1-6; D call uncertain. The V and J ends lost 4 bases and 8 bases respectively, with 9 bases between them. The V gene's germline CDR1 is SGHVS and CDR2 FQNEAQ. The CDR3 runs to 13 residues. The CDR3 spells CASSSGPDSPLHF. As DNA, the CDR3 is TGTGCCAGCAGCTCCGGACCGGATTCACCCCTCCACTTT.

The genes are TRBV11-2 and TRBJ2-2, with D perhaps given as TRBD1 or TRBD2 (5 bases each). Trimming pared 6 bases from V and 6 bases from J, leaving 14 bases between. The CDR3 is 14 residues long. CDR1 is SGHAT and CDR2 is FQNNGV in the germline V gene. The CDR3 region has the DNA TGTGCCAGCAGTCTGGGGTGGGGGTCCGGGGAGCTGTTTTTT. Its translation is CASSLGWGSGELFF.

The gene calls are TRBV5-1 and TRBJ2-3; a possible D gene is TRBD1 (5 bases). There are 16 residues in the CDR3. The germline CDR1 and CDR2 sequences are SGHRS and YFSETQ. Trimming cost V 5 bases and J 7 bases, with 23 bases left between them. The CDR3 sequence: CASSLSQGQRTNTQYF. Written as DNA, the CDR3 is TGCGCCAGCAGTCTATCGCAGGGCCAAAGAACGAATACGCAGTATTTT.

The chain combines TRBV6-6 with TRBJ1-5, with TRBD1 identical over 9 bases. The CDR3 loop spans 16 amino acids. V lost 5 bases, J lost 2 bases, and 7 bases stayed unmatched. The germline CDR1 and CDR2 sequences are MNHNY and SVGAGI (reference sequence). CDR3 sequence: CASSTNDRGGNQPQHF. CDR3 bases: TGTGCCAGCAGTACTAACGACAGGGGGGGCAATCAGCCCCAGCATTTT.

The V and J genes are TRBV7-8 and TRBJ2-2, with D unresolved. Between the trimmed V and J ends, which lost 5 bases and 6 bases, there was a span of 10 bases. The CDR3 runs to 13 residues. Germline-derived CDR1 and CDR2 are SGHVS and FQNEAQ. The CDR3 here is CASSPQVSGELFF. Here the CDR3 DNA reads TGTGCCAGCAGCCCTCAGGTGTCCGGGGAGCTGTTTTTT.

The sample holds a few counts of this clone. The CDR3, as DNA: TGCGCCAGCAGCCAAGATCACACTATCGCCGGGGAGCTGTTTTTT. Its translation is CASSQDHTIAGELFF. This sequence joins TRBV4-3 and TRBJ2-2; D not certain. CDR1 is LGHNA, CDR2 YSLEER, per germline. The CDR3 runs to 15 residues. Trimming stripped 0 bases from V and 6 bases from J, with 11 bases between.

This clone was observed a single time. The gene calls are TRBV6-1 and TRBJ2-7; D gene ambiguous. Looked up from germline, CDR1 is MNHNS and CDR2 is SASEGT. The germline V and J ends were trimmed by 6 bases and 3 bases, with 12 bases remaining between them. This CDR3 contains 13 residues. The CDR3 spells CASRKQNIYEQYF. The CDR3 region has the DNA TGTGCCAGCAGAAAACAAAACATCTACGAGCAGTACTTC.

This rearrangement joins TRBV7-2 to TRBJ2-1, with D perhaps TRBD2 (6 bases). The V and J ends lost 6 bases and 9 bases respectively, with 18 bases between them. Germline V gives CDR1 SGHTA, CDR2 FQGNSA. This CDR3 is built from 14 residues. CDR3 sequence: CASSPGGGLGEQFF. The CDR3 nucleotides read TGTGCCAGCAGTCCCGGTGGGGGGTTGGGTGAGCAGTTCTTC.

The rearrangement joins TRBV2 to TRBJ2-3; D is unresolved. The CDR3 covers 14 residues. V dropped 6 bases and J dropped 0 bases, with 10 bases sitting between them. Germline assignment: CDR1 SNHLY and CDR2 FYNNEI. CDR3 sequence (DNA): TGTGCCAGCAGCCCCTTGGATAGCACAGATACGCAGTATTTT. This translates into CASSPLDSTDTQYF.

The chain is built from TRBV5-6 and TRBJ1-6, with D tentatively TRBD1 (5 bases). CDR3 length: 13 amino acids. The germline V gene has CDR1 SGHDT and CDR2 YYEEEE. With 5 bases removed from V and 6 bases from J, the gap between germline ends came to 9 bases. CDR3 in DNA: TGTGCCAGCAGTTCACAGGTTAATTCACCCCTCCACTTT. This sequence encodes CASSSQVNSPLHF.

This clone was seen only once. The gene calls are TRBV5-6 and TRBJ2-7; TRBD1 agrees at 9 bases. CDR3 length equals 16 residues. Germline values: CDR1 SGHDT, CDR2 YYEEEE. V trimming: 4 bases; J trimming: 4 bases; junction bases outside the gene matches: 12. The DNA for the CDR3 is TGTGCCAGCAGCACCATGACAGGGGGGGTAGGGTACGAGCAGTACTTC. Translated, it gives CASSTMTGGVGYEQYF.